The entry below gives a single T cell receptor (beta chain) sequence along with its context. These data originate in a study of sequential checkpoint blockade in melanoma. Across the whole study: First-line arms were nivolumab then ipilimumab, or the reverse, randomized 1:1. Both treatment sequences were followed by maintenance nivolumab.

Sequenced by immunoSEQ multiplex PCR; TCRdb stores in-frame clones only, minus some. The data hold over 10,000 clones, with approximately 80% observed a single time. Germline-derived CDR1 and CDR2 are SGHRS and YFSETQ. J gave up 11 bases and V 2 bases, and 6 bases lay outside the gene matches. The CDR3 is made up of 15 amino acids. Treatment defined: randomized to nivolumab then ipilimumab (arm A) or the reverse (arm B). PBMC sorting kept live CD3+CD8+ cells without CD19 or CD56. This TCR was sampled from a human donor with melanoma. The chain carries TRBV5-1 and TRBJ1-6; TRBD1 aligns across 11 bases. The sample here was CD8+ T cells sorted from blood (inferred from file names), taken from a patient given nivolumab and ipilimumab in sequence. CDR3 DNA sequence: TGCGCCAGCAGCTTACCGGGACAGGGGGAGGCACCCCTCCACTTT. Encoded protein: CASSLPGQGEAPLHF.